These T cell receptor beta chains were read from a single sample in a study of blood T cell repertoires in COVID-19. TCRdb's table, derived via immunoSEQ multiplex PCR, lists solely in-frame clones and lacks some. The sample carries roughly 410,000 clones, over 75% recorded once. What was sequenced was peripheral blood. These receptors came from an older woman with COVID-19, enrolled during active disease. The CDR3 runs from the conserved cysteine through the conserved F or W. The D gene is left open where the match is weak. Part of the rows lack a size; the others show once, few, many or a class for expanded clones.

clone size	CDR3 length	D gene	V gene	J gene	CDR3 DNA	CDR3 protein
.	13	.	TRBV2	TRBJ1-2	TGTGCCAGCAGGTATAGGACAGCAAATGGCTACACCTTC	CASRYRTANGYTF
.	15	.	TRBV2	TRBJ1-5	TGTGCCAGCAGTGATCCGGCGCCAGCAGGGCAGCCCCAGCATTTT	CASSDPAPAGQPQHF
.	13	.	TRBV7-8	TRBJ1-1	TGTGCCAGCAGCCTCAGACGGGACACTGAAGCTTTCTTT	CASSLRRDTEAFF
.	17	.	TRBV11-3	TRBJ1-1	TGTGCCAGCAGCTTAGGTGGTGGTCAGAATCTCAACACTGAAGCTTTCTTT	CASSLGGGQNLNTEAFF
.	14	TRBD2	TRBV3-1/TRBV3-2	TRBJ2-2	TGTGCCAGCACCCTAAGCGGGGGGGCCGGGGAGCTGTTTTTT	CASTLSGGAGELFF
.	17	.	TRBV7-9	TRBJ2-3	TGTGCCAGCGGCGATATACAGGGATCAATTAGCACAGATACGCAGTATTTT	CASGDIQGSISTDTQYF
.	15	TRBD1	TRBV19	TRBJ1-5	TGTGCCAGTAGTCGGGGACAGGGGGTCAATCAGCCCCAGCATTTT	CASSRGQGVNQPQHF
.	14	.	TRBV3-1/TRBV3-2	TRBJ1-1	TGTGCCAGCAGCCCCGAGACAATTAACACTGAAGCTTTCTTT	CASSPETINTEAFF
.	13	.	TRBV27	TRBJ1-2	TGTGCCAGCAGCCCAATAGCTAACTATGGCTACACCTTC	CASSPIANYGYTF
.	14	TRBD2	TRBV30	TRBJ2-7	TGTGCCTGGACCCCCGAGACTAGCATCTACGAGCAGTACTTC	CAWTPETSIYEQYF
.	14	TRBD1	TRBV30	TRBJ2-7	TGTGCCTGGAAGGGGCAGGGGGATGTGGGGGAGCAGTACTTC	CAWKGQGDVGEQYF
.	17	.	TRBV6-6	TRBJ2-1	TGTGCCAGCAGTCCGACCGACAGCGCCAGCTCCTACAATGAGCAGTTCTTC	CASSPTDSASSYNEQFF
.	15	.	TRBV6-5	TRBJ1-2	TGTGCCAGCAGTTCCGCACTACGGGAAAACTATGGCTACACCTTC	CASSSALRENYGYTF
many	17	TRBD2	TRBV7-6	TRBJ2-5	TGTGCCAGCAGCTTCTCCAGCGGGGGGACCTTCCAAGAGACCCAGTACTTC	CASSFSSGGTFQETQYF
.	15	.	TRBV7-2	TRBJ1-3	TGTGCCAGCAGCTTAGCGCCGGGGATTGGAAACACCATATATTTT	CASSLAPGIGNTIYF
.	16	TRBD1	TRBV10-3	TRBJ1-1	TGTGCCATCAAGGAGAGGACAGGGGGCTGGAGCACTGAAGCTTTCTTT	CAIKERTGGWSTEAFF
.	15	TRBD1	TRBV7-8	TRBJ1-2	TGTGCCAGCAGCTCCCCTGGGACAGGCTTCTATGGCTACACCTTC	CASSSPGTGFYGYTF
once	15	.	TRBV18	TRBJ2-5	TGTGCCAGCTCACCATTGGGCACAGGGAAGGAGACCCAGTACTTC	CASSPLGTGKETQYF
.	12	.	TRBV6-1	TRBJ1-1	TGTGCCAGCAAGGAGGGGCGGACTGAAGCTTTCTTT	CASKEGRTEAFF
once	14	.	TRBV5-5	TRBJ1-2	TGTGCCAGCAGCTCACAATTTCAGGACTATGGCTACACCTTC	CASSSQFQDYGYTF
.	18	.	TRBV4-2	TRBJ1-6	TGTGCCAGCAGCCACGTCGGTTCCCAGGCAGGGCTGAATTCACCCCTCCACTTT	CASSHVGSQAGLNSPLHF
once	13	.	TRBV28	TRBJ1-2	TGTGCCAGCAGTTTCGCAGCTAACTATGGCTACACCTTC	CASSFAANYGYTF
.	11	.	TRBV19	TRBJ2-5	TGTGCCAGTAGGTCAGGAGAGACCCAGTACTTC	CASRSGETQYF
.	13	.	TRBV6-4	TRBJ2-2	TGTGCCAGCAGTGTACAGGTCCCCGGGGAGCTGTTTTTT	CASSVQVPGELFF
once	13	.	TRBV27	TRBJ2-7	TGTGCCAGCAGTACAGGTTTTTTCCACGAGCAGTACTTC	CASSTGFFHEQYF
once	15	.	TRBV7-3	TRBJ1-4	TGTGCCAGCAGCTTAAAGCCGGGGATTAATGAAAAACTGTTTTTT	CASSLKPGINEKLFF
.	14	.	TRBV2	TRBJ1-2	TGTGCCAGCAGTGAGAGCGGGGCGGCCTATGGCTACACCTTC	CASSESGAAYGYTF
few	13	TRBD1	TRBV19	TRBJ1-5	TGTGCCGCGACAGGGGGCGGCAATCAGCCCCAGCATTTT	CAATGGGNQPQHF
.	14	TRBD1	TRBV19	TRBJ2-7	TGTGCCAGTAGTTCTCGACAGGGAGCCTACGAGCAGTACTTC	CASSSRQGAYEQYF
.	13	.	TRBV10-3	TRBJ2-7	TGTGCCATCAGTGCAGCCGGGACCTACGAGCAGTACTTC	CAISAAGTYEQYF
.	14	.	TRBV5-1	TRBJ2-3	TGCGCCAGCAGCTTGGAGGGAGGGGGAAATACGCAGTATTTT	CASSLEGGGNTQYF
.	15	.	TRBV3-1/TRBV3-2	TRBJ1-4	TGTGCCAGCAGCCTCGGGGGAGCGGGTAATGAAAAACTGTTTTTT	CASSLGGAGNEKLFF
.	14	.	TRBV6-1	TRBJ2-7	TGTGCCAGCAGTGAAGACCAGGTTTCCTACGAGCAGTACTTC	CASSEDQVSYEQYF
.	14	TRBD2	TRBV19	TRBJ2-1	TGTGCCAGTAGTATAGCTCGGGGGGACAATGAGCAGTTCTTC	CASSIARGDNEQFF
few	14	.	TRBV5-1	TRBJ1-2	TGCGCCAGCAGCCCGGGAGGAGGCCGCTATGGCTACACCTTC	CASSPGGGRYGYTF
.	15	.	TRBV19	TRBJ1-2	TGTGCCAGTAGTCCATGGCCCAGGCAACCTTATGGCTACACCTTC	CASSPWPRQPYGYTF
.	13	.	TRBV9	TRBJ1-1	TGTGCCAGCAGCGTAGCATTGAACACTGAAGCTTTCTTT	CASSVALNTEAFF
.	16	.	TRBV7-8	TRBJ2-2	TGTGCCAGCAGCTCGCTAGACTACTTGAACACCGGGGAGCTGTTTTTT	CASSSLDYLNTGELFF
.	15	TRBD2	TRBV7-8	TRBJ2-2	TGTGCCAGCAGACCGGGACTAGCGGACACCGGGGAGCTGTTTTTT	CASRPGLADTGELFF
.	18	TRBD2	TRBV2	TRBJ2-5	TGTGCCAGCAGTGAATATAGGACTAGCGGGGGGCCCCAAGAGACCCAGTACTTC	CASSEYRTSGGPQETQYF
.	15	TRBD2	TRBV7-3	TRBJ2-5	TGTGCCAGCAGCTTAACGCGGGGGGTTGGCGAGACCCAGTACTTC	CASSLTRGVGETQYF
.	15	.	TRBV19	TRBJ1-1	TGTGCCAGTAGTATGGAAACAGCCTTATACACTGAAGCTTTCTTT	CASSMETALYTEAFF
.	13	TRBD1	TRBV7-8	TRBJ1-6	TGTGCCAGCAGCTCCGACAGGGGGCTACCCCTCCACTTT	CASSSDRGLPLHF
.	14	TRBD1	TRBV5-1	TRBJ2-5	TGCGCCAGCAGCTTTACAGGGGGAAGCGAGACCCAGTACTTC	CASSFTGGSETQYF
once	15	TRBD1	TRBV7-9	TRBJ2-5	TGTGCCAGCAGCTTAAAACAGGGGTACCAAGAGACCCAGTACTTC	CASSLKQGYQETQYF
.	15	TRBD1	TRBV11-2	TRBJ1-1	TGTGCCAGCAGCTTAGTGACAGGGGCCGGTACTGAAGCTTTCTTT	CASSLVTGAGTEAFF
.	16	.	TRBV3-1/TRBV3-2	TRBJ1-6	TGTGCCAGCAGCCAAGTTAGGGGCGGATACAATTCACCCCTCCACTTT	CASSQVRGGYNSPLHF
.	19	TRBD1	TRBV6-1	TRBJ2-6	TGTGCCAGCAGTGAAGCTTCACAGGGGGCGAGGCCTGGGGCCAACGTCCTGACTTTC	CASSEASQGARPGANVLTF
.	13	.	TRBV5-4	TRBJ1-6	TGTGCCAGCAGCGTAACAGGGACGTTGCCCCTCCACTTT	CASSVTGTLPLHF
.	13	.	TRBV6-5	TRBJ1-3	TGTGCCAGCTCGACGGGAGATGGAAACACCATATATTTT	CASSTGDGNTIYF
.	16	TRBD2	TRBV13	TRBJ2-5	TGTGCCAGCAGCTCGACTAGCGGGGGGCTGCAAGAGACCCAGTACTTC	CASSSTSGGLQETQYF
.	16	.	TRBV5-1	TRBJ2-2	TGCGCCAGCAGCTTGATGGCGGGGGCCAACACCGGGGAGCTGTTTTTT	CASSLMAGANTGELFF
.	15	TRBD2	TRBV5-1	TRBJ2-3	TGCGCCAGCAGGGATAGCGGGGGGGCAACAGATACGCAGTATTTT	CASRDSGGATDTQYF
.	13	.	TRBV11-2	TRBJ1-1	TGTGCCAGCAGCTTAGATAGGGGCACTGAAGCTTTCTTT	CASSLDRGTEAFF